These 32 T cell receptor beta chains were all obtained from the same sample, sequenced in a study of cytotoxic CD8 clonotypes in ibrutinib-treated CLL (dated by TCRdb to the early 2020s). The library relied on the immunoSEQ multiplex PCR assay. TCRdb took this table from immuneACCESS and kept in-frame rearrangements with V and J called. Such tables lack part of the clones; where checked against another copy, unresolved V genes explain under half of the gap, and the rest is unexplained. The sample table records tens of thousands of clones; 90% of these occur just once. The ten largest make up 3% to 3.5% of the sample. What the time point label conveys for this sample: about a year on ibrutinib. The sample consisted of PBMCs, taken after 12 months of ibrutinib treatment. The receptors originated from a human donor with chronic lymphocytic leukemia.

Here the CDR3 DNA reads TGTGCCAGCAGCTTAGGACGGGGTCAGCCCCAGCATTTT. Protein product: CASSLGRGQPQHF. The rearrangement links TRBV7-8 to TRBJ1-5; D is ambiguous. The CDR3 is 13 residues long. Germline CDR1 and CDR2: SGHVS and FQNEAQ. Trimming left V 1 base short and J 6 bases short, with 7 bases between. Looking up the rest from reference TRBV7-8 and TRBJ1-5 gives the full variable domain: GAGVSQSPRYKVAKRGQDVALRCDPISGHVSLFWYQQALGQGPEFLTYFQNEAQLDKSGLPSDRFFAERPEGSVSTLKIQRTQQEDSAVYLCASSLGRGQPQHFGDGTRLSIL.

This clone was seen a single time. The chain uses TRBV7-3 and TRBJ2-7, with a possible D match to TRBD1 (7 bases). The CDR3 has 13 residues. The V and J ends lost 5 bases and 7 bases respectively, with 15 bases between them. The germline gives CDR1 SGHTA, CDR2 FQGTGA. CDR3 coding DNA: TGTGCCAGCAGCATAGACAGGGACTTAGAGCAGTACTTC. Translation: CASSIDRDLEQYF.

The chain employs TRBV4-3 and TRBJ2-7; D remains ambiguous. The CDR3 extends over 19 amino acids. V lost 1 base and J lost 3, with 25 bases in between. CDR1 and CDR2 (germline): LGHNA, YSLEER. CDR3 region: CASSQVWWQADPLNYEQYF. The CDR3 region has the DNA TGCGCCAGCAGCCAAGTTTGGTGGCAGGCCGACCCCCTAAACTACGAGCAGTACTTC.

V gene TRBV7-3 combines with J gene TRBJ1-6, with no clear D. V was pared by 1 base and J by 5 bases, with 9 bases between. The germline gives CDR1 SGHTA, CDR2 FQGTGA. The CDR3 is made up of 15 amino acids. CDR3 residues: CASSLMGGDNSPLHF. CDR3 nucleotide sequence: TGTGCCAGCAGCTTAATGGGCGGGGATAATTCACCCCTCCACTTT. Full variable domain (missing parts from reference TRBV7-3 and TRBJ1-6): GAGVSQTPSNKVTEKGKYVELRCDPISGHTALYWYRQSLGQGPEFLIYFQGTGAADDSGLPNDRFFAVRPEGSVSTLKIQRTERGDSAVYLCASSLMGGDNSPLHFGNGTRLTVT.

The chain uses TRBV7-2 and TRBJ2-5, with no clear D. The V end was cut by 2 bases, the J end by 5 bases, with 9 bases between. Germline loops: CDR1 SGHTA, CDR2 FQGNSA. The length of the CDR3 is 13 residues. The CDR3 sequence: CASSLYDWETQYF. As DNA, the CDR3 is TGTGCCAGCAGCTTATACGACTGGGAGACCCAGTACTTC.

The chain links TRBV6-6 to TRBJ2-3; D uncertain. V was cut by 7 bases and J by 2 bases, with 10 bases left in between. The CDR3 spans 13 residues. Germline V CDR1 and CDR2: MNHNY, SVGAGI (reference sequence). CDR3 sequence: CASIRGDTDTQYF. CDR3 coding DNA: TGTGCCAGCATACGTGGGGACACAGATACGCAGTATTTT.

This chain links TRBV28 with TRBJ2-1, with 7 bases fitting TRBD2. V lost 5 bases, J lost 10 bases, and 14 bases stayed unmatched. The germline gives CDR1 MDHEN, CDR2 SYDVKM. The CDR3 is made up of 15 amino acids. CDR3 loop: CASSDAGTKVWEQFF. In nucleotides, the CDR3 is TGTGCCAGCAGTGATGCCGGGACTAAGGTTTGGGAGCAGTTCTTC.

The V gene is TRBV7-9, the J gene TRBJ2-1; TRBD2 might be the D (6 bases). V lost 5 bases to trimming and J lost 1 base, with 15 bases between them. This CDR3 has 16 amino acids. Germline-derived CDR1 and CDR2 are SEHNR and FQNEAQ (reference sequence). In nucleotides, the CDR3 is TGTGCCAGCAGCCAAACAGCCGGGACTTCCTACAATGAGCAGTTCTTC. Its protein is CASSQTAGTSYNEQFF.

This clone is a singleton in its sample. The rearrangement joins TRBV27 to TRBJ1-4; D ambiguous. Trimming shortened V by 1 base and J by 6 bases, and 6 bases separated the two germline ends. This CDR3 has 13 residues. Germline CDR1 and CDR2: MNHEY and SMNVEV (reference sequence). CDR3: CASSLFYDEKLFF. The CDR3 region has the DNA TGTGCCAGCAGTTTATTTTACGATGAAAAACTGTTTTTT.

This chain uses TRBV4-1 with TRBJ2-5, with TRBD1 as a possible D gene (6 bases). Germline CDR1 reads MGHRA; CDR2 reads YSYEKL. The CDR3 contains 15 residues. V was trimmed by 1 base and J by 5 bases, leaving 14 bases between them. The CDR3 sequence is CASSQVSRDTETQYF. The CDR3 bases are TGCGCCAGCAGCCAAGTGTCCCGGGACACGGAGACCCAGTACTTC.

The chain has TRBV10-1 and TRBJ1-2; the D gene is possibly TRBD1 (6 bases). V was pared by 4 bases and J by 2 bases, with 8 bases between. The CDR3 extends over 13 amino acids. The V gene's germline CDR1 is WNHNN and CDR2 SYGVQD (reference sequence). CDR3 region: CASSAGANYGYTF. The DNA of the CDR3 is TGCGCCAGCAGTGCGGGGGCAAACTATGGCTACACCTTC.

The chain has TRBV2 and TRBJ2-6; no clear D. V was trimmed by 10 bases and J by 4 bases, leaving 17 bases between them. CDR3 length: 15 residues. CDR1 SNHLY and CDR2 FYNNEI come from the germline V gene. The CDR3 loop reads CATRFRFAGANVLTF. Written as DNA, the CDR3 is TGTGCCACACGCTTCCGGTTCGCGGGGGCCAACGTCCTGACTTTC.

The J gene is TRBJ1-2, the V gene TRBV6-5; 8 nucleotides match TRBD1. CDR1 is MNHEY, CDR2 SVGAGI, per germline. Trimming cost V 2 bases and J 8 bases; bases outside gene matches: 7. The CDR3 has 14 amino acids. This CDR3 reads CASSYADRGWGYTF. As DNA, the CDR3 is TGTGCCAGCAGTTACGCCGACAGGGGATGGGGCTACACCTTC.

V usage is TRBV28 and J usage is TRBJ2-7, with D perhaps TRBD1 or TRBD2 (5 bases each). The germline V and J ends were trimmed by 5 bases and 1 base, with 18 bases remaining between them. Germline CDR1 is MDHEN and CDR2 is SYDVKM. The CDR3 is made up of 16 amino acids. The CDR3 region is CASSAPRSGRSYEQYF. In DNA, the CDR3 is TGTGCCAGCAGTGCCCCACGGTCAGGGAGATCCTACGAGCAGTACTTC.

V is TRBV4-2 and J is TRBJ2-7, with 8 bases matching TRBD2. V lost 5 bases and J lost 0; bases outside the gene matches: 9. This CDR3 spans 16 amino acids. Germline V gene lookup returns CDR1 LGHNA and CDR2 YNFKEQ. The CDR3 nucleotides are TGTGCCAGCAGCGCCCTTTTGACTAGCGACTCCTACGAGCAGTACTTC. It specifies CASSALLTSDSYEQYF.

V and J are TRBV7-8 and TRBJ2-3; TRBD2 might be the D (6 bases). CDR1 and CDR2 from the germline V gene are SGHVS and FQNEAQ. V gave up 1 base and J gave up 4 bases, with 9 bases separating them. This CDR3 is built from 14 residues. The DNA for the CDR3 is TGTGCCAGCAGCTTAGTTAGCGGACCAGATACGCAGTATTTT. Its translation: CASSLVSGPDTQYF.

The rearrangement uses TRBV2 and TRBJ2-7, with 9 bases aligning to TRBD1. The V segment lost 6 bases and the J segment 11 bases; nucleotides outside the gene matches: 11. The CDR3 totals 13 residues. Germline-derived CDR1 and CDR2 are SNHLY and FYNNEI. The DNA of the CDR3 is TGTGCCAGCAGACGGGACAGGGCCGTTTGGGAGTACTTC. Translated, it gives CASRRDRAVWEYF.

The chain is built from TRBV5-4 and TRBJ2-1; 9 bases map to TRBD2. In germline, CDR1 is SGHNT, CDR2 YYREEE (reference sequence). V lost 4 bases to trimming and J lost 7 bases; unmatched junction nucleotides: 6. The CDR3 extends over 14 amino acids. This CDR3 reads CASSPGLAENEQFF. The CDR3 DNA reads TGTGCCAGCAGCCCGGGACTAGCCGAGAATGAGCAGTTCTTC.

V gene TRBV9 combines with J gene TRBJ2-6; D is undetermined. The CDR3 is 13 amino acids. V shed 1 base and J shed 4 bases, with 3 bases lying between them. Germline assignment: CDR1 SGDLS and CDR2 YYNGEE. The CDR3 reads CASSVFGANVLTF. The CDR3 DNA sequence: TGTGCCAGCAGCGTATTCGGGGCCAACGTCCTGACTTTC.

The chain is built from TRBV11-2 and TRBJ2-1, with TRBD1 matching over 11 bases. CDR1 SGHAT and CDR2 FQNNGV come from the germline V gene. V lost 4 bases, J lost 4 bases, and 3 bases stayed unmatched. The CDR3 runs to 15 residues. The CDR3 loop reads CASSSGQGGYNEQFF. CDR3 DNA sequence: TGTGCCAGCAGCTCGGGACAGGGGGGGTACAATGAGCAGTTCTTC.

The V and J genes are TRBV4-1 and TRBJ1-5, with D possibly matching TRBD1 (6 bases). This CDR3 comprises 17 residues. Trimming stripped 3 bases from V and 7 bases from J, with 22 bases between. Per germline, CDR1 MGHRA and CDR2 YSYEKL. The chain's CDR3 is CASSQEHRVVKGQPQHF. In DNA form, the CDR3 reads TGCGCCAGCAGCCAGGAACACAGGGTAGTCAAGGGGCAGCCCCAGCATTTT.

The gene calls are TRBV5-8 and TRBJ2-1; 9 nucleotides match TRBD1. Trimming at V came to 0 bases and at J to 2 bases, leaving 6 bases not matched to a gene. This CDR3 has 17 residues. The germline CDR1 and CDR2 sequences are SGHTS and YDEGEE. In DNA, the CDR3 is TGTGCCAGCAGCTTGGATGCCGGGACAGGGACCTACAATGAGCAGTTCTTC. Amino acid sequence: CASSLDAGTGTYNEQFF.

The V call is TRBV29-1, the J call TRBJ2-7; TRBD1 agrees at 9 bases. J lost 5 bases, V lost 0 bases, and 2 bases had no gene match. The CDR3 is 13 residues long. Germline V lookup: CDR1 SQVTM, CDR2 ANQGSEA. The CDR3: CSVEDGQGNEQYF. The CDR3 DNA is TGCAGCGTTGAAGATGGACAGGGGAACGAGCAGTACTTC.

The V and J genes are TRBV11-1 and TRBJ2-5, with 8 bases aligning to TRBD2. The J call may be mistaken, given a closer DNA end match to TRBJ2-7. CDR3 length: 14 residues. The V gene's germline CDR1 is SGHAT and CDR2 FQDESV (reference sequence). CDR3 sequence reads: CASSPLAGGFEQYF. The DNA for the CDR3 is TGTGCCAGCAGCCCCCTCGCGGGAGGCTTCGAGCAGTACTTC.

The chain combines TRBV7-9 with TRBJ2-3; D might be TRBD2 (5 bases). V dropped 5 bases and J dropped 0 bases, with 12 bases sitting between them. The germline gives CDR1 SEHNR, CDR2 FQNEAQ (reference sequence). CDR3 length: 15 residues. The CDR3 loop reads CASSIAGPSTDTQYF. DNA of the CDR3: TGTGCCAGCAGCATTGCGGGCCCTAGCACAGATACGCAGTATTTT.

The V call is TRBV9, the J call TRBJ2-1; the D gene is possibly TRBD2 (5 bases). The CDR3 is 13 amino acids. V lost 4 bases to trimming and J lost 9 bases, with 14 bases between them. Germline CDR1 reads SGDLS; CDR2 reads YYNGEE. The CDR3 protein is CASSLKGVSEQFF. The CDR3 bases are TGTGCCAGCAGCCTAAAGGGAGTAAGTGAGCAGTTCTTC.

The CDR3 is CASSPWTGAQETQYF. The CDR3, as DNA: TGTGCCAGCAGTCCCTGGACAGGGGCTCAAGAGACCCAGTACTTC. The chain links TRBV27 to TRBJ2-5, with TRBD1 matching 9 bases. V lost 5 bases to trimming and J lost 2 bases; unmatched junction nucleotides: 6. This CDR3 has 15 residues. Germline lookup yields CDR1 MNHEY and CDR2 SMNVEV (reference sequence).

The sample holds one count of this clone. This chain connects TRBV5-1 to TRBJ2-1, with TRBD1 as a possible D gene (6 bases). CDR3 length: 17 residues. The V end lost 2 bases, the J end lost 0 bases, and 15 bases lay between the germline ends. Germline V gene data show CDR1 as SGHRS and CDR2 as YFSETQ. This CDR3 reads CASSFSSGTSSYNEQFF. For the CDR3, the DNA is TGCGCCAGCAGCTTCTCCTCCGGGACAAGCTCCTACAATGAGCAGTTCTTC.

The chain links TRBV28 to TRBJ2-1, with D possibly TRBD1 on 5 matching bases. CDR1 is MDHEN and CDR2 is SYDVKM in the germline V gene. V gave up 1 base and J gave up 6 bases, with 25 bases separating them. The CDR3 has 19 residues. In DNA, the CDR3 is TGTGCCAGCAGTTTATTAGTGGGTTGGGGATATCCAGGGTTCAATGAGCAGTTCTTC. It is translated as CASSLLVGWGYPGFNEQFF.

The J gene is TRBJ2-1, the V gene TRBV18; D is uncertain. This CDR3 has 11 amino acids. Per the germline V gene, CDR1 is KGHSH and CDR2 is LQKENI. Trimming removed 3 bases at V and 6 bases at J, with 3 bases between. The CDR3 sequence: CASSPLNEQFF. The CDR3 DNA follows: TGTGCCAGCTCACCTCTCAATGAGCAGTTCTTC.

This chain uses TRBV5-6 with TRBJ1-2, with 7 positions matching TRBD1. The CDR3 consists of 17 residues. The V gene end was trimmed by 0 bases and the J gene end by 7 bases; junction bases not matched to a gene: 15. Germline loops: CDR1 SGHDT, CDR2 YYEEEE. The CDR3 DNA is TGTGCCAGCAGCTTGGTGGGGACAGCTGGGGCACTGGGTGGCTACACCTTC. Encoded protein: CASSLVGTAGALGGYTF.

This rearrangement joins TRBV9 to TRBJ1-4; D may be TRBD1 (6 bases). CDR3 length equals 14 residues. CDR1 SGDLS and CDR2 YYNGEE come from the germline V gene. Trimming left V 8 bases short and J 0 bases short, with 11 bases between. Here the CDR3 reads CASGGGATNEKLFF. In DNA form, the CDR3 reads TGTGCCAGTGGGGGCGGTGCAACTAATGAAAAACTGTTTTTT.